This entry lists 29 T cell receptor beta chains sequenced from one sample in a study of identical twins. Via MiXCR, TCRdb re-called the 5' RACE reads, giving one row per CDR3 protein. Of about 520,000 distinct CDR3 sequences listed, 22% are singletons. This sample was also put to use in a study of T cells expressing NK-cell markers.

The sequencing sample was made of CD4+ T cells sorted from blood. The receptors shown here come from a young woman in good health.

The sample holds a few counts of this clonotype. The CDR3 region is CASSFDGQISGYTF. As DNA, the CDR3 is TGCGCCAGCAGCTTTGACGGACAGATCTCTGGCTACACCTTC. The V and J genes are TRBV5-1 and TRBJ1-2; the D gene is possibly TRBD1 (6 bases). The V gene lost 2 bases and the J gene lost 7 bases, with 15 bases spanning the gap. Germline V gene lookup returns CDR1 SGHRS and CDR2 YFSETQ. This CDR3 spans 14 amino acids.

This clonotype was seen more than once but under ten times. The chain combines TRBV5-1 with TRBJ2-5; no clear D. Germline V CDR1 and CDR2: SGHRS, YFSETQ. With 1 base removed from V and 0 bases from J, the gap between germline ends came to 7 bases. The CDR3 is 14 amino acids. The CDR3 DNA is TGCGCCAGCAGCTTGCAGGACCACCAAGAGACCCAGTACTTC. Amino acids: CASSLQDHQETQYF. The full variable domain, in which reference TRBV5-1 and TRBJ2-5 provide the parts outside the CDR3, is KAGVTQTPRYLIKTRGQQVTLSCSPISGHRSVSWYQQTPGQGLQFLFEYFSETQRNKGNFPGRFSGRQFSNSRSEMNVSTLELGDSALYLCASSLQDHQETQYFGPGTRLLVL.

This clonotype was observed a few times. The rearrangement links TRBV7-6 to TRBJ2-3; D not resolved. Trimming cost V 5 bases and J 6 bases, with 12 bases left between them. CDR1 is SGHVS and CDR2 is FNYEAQ in the germline V gene. The length of the CDR3 is 13 residues. The chain's CDR3 is CASSTRLADTQYF. Written as DNA, the CDR3 is TGTGCCAGCAGCACCCGCCTGGCGGATACGCAGTATTTT.

The chain links TRBV10-2 to TRBJ2-1, with 8 bases lining up with TRBD2. CDR3 size: 17 residues. Germline V gives CDR1 WSHSY, CDR2 SAAADI. Unmatched junction bases numbered 13, after V lost 4 bases and J lost 5 bases. CDR3 in amino acids: CASSGGLGTDTHNEQFF. The DNA for the CDR3 is TGCGCCAGCAGTGGGGGACTAGGGACGGACACCCACAATGAGCAGTTCTTC.

This clonotype occurred a few times. The chain has TRBV20-1 and TRBJ2-5; 14 bases are shared with TRBD2. The CDR3 extends over 15 amino acids. After removal of 3 bases from V and 4 bases from J, the junction contained 4 bases not matched to a gene. Per germline, CDR1 DFQATT and CDR2 SNEGSKA (reference sequence). The CDR3 DNA follows: TGCAGTGCTAGGGGGACTAGCGGGAGTGGAGAGACCCAGTACTTC. Residues: CSARGTSGSGETQYF.

This clonotype was detected a few times. V gene TRBV6-5 combines with J gene TRBJ1-6; TRBD1 agrees at 7 bases. This CDR3 contains 16 residues. With 4 bases clipped from V and 12 bases from J, the junction kept 15 bases outside the gene matches. CDR1 is MNHEY, CDR2 SVGAGI, per germline. DNA of the CDR3: TGTGCCAGCAGTTCCCGGACAGGCCGGGACGGTCGACCCCTCCACTTT. Its translation: CASSSRTGRDGRPLHF.

The V and J genes are TRBV20-1 and TRBJ2-1; 8 bases are shared with TRBD1. This CDR3 spans 14 amino acids. The junction had 8 bases not matched to a gene; V was cut back by 4 bases and J by 6 bases. Germline loops: CDR1 DFQATT, CDR2 SNEGSKA (reference sequence). CDR3 in amino acids: CSAMGQVWGNEQFF. CDR3 sequence (DNA): TGCAGTGCTATGGGACAGGTCTGGGGCAATGAGCAGTTCTTC.

This clonotype was counted only a few times. The chain recombines TRBV27 with TRBJ2-3, with TRBD2 matching over 9 bases. CDR1 and CDR2 (germline): MNHEY, SMNVEV (reference sequence). The CDR3 is made up of 14 amino acids. Trimming took 8 bases from V and 2 from J; bases not matched to a gene: 5. CDR3 bases: TGTGCCAGCGGGGCGGGGGGGTTCACAGATACGCAGTATTTT. This translates into CASGAGGFTDTQYF.

The chain has TRBV5-1 and TRBJ2-1; D gene ambiguous. The V gene lost 1 base and the J gene lost 5 bases, with 16 bases spanning the gap. The CDR3 loop spans 16 amino acids. The germline V gene encodes CDR1 SGHRS and CDR2 YFSETQ. In nucleotides, the CDR3 is TGCGCCAGCAGCTTGACCGGCGGCCCTACGAACAATGAGCAGTTCTTC. Translating gives CASSLTGGPTNNEQFF.

This clonotype was recorded at least ten times. The chain combines TRBV12-3 or TRBV12-4 with TRBJ2-7; D gene uncertain. Trimming pared 5 bases from V and 7 bases from J, leaving 12 bases between. The CDR3 contains 12 residues. CDR3 bases: TGTGCCAGCAGTGCGTATATTGCTGAGCAGTACTTC. Encoded protein: CASSAYIAEQYF.

The chain is built from TRBV5-5 and TRBJ2-1; D is unresolved. Germline V gene sequence: CDR1 SGHKS, CDR2 YYEKEE (reference sequence). With 4 bases removed from V and 1 base from J, the gap between germline ends came to 12 bases. The CDR3 extends over 15 amino acids. The DNA of the CDR3 is TGTGCCAGCAGCACCCCCCCGAATTCCTACAATGAGCAGTTCTTC. As protein: CASSTPPNSYNEQFF.

This clonotype was detected only a few times. The rearrangement links TRBV5-1 to TRBJ1-2; 9 nucleotides line up with TRBD1. This CDR3 has 15 amino acids. CDR1 is SGHRS and CDR2 is YFSETQ in the germline V gene. Unmatched junction bases numbered 7, after V lost 0 bases and J lost 7 bases. The CDR3 here is CASSLGRTGVRGYTF. The CDR3 DNA sequence: TGCGCCAGCAGCTTGGGTAGGACAGGGGTCCGTGGCTACACCTTC.

V and J are TRBV5-1 and TRBJ1-1; TRBD1 is a possible D gene (5 bases). This CDR3 contains 14 residues. Trimming took 0 bases from V and 3 from J, leaving 9 bases between them. Germline CDR1 SGHRS, CDR2 YFSETQ. CDR3 DNA: TGCGCCAGCAGCTTGGACAGAGGGGACACTGAAGCTTTCTTT. Translated, it gives CASSLDRGDTEAFF.

The V and J genes are TRBV7-2 and TRBJ1-2; no clear D gene. CDR1 and CDR2 (germline): SGHTA, FQGNSA. Trimming removed 1 base from V and 4 bases from J, with 13 bases in between. The CDR3 is 15 residues long. The CDR3 loop reads CASSLGTPGVYGYTF. Here the CDR3 DNA reads TGTGCCAGCAGCTTAGGGACTCCGGGTGTCTATGGCTACACCTTC.

This clonotype was counted once. This chain joins TRBV29-1 and TRBJ1-2, with unresolved D. This CDR3 is 13 amino acids long. Trimming left V 6 bases short and J 3 bases short, with 14 bases between. Germline values: CDR1 SQVTM, CDR2 ANQGSEA. This CDR3 reads CSVADDWDYGYTF. The CDR3 DNA follows: TGCAGCGTCGCTGATGATTGGGACTATGGCTACACCTTC.

The chain's CDR3 is CAISESGGNEKLFF. In DNA, the CDR3 is TGTGCCATCAGTGAATCGGGGGGCAATGAAAAACTGTTTTTT. The chain recombines TRBV10-3 with TRBJ1-4; TRBD1 might be the D (6 bases). Germline CDR1 is ENHRY and CDR2 is SYGVKD. V shed 3 bases and J shed 5 bases, with 10 bases lying between them. The CDR3 sequence is 14 residues long.

A few counts support this clonotype. V and J are TRBV24-1 and TRBJ2-1, with 8 bases fitting TRBD1. CDR1 KGHDR and CDR2 SFDVKD come from the germline V gene. Losses at the gene ends were 4 bases for V and 6 bases for J; bases not matched to a gene: 13. The CDR3 extends over 17 amino acids. The CDR3 DNA is TGTGCCACCAGTGACGGGACAGGAGGTTCCCTCGGCAATGAGCAGTTCTTC. Residues: CATSDGTGGSLGNEQFF.

This clonotype was recorded a few times. One end of the junction is discordant with germline, which a read error may explain. The gene calls are TRBV12-5 and TRBJ2-3, with a weak D call TRBD2 (5 bases). The CDR3 sequence is 12 residues long. Germline V CDR1 and CDR2: LGHNT, FRNRAP. DNA for the CDR3: TGTGCTAGTGGTTTGTCAACACCTCCGGGGATTTTT. It codes for CASGLSTPPGIF.

This clonotype has a handful of counts. V usage is TRBV3-1 and J usage is TRBJ2-1; D unclear. Germline V gene sequence: CDR1 LGHDT, CDR2 YNNKEL (reference sequence). Trimming took 5 bases from V and 11 from J, leaving 10 bases between them. The CDR3 extends over 11 amino acids. This CDR3 is CASSKLVQQFF. The CDR3 coding sequence is TGTGCCAGCAGCAAGCTGGTTCAGCAGTTCTTC.

The rearrangement uses TRBV20-1 and TRBJ1-6; D is uncertain. CDR3 length: 15 residues. Germline values: CDR1 DFQATT, CDR2 SNEGSKA (reference sequence). V shed 3 bases and J shed 5 bases, with 14 bases lying between them. The CDR3 loop is CSASRGGSNNSPLHF. The CDR3 bases are TGCAGTGCTAGTCGTGGAGGCAGCAATAATTCACCCCTCCACTTT.

This clonotype was picked up a small number of times. The chain recombines TRBV29-1 with TRBJ2-1, with 12 bases identical to TRBD2. The CDR3 spans 14 residues. CDR1 and CDR2 (germline): SQVTM, ANQGSEA. J gave up 6 bases and V 6 bases, and 6 bases lay outside the gene matches. The CDR3 DNA sequence: TGCAGCGTCGCCGGGACTAGCGGGTTCAATGAGCAGTTCTTC. It encodes CSVAGTSGFNEQFF.

This clonotype occurred a few times. This sequence joins TRBV20-1 and TRBJ2-7; no clear D gene. Germline loops: CDR1 DFQATT, CDR2 SNEGSKA (reference sequence). V was pared by 2 bases and J by 3 bases, with 8 bases between. The CDR3 has 12 residues. The CDR3, as DNA: TGCAGTGCTAGACAGGCCGGCTACGAGCAGTACTTC. Translated: CSARQAGYEQYF.

This clonotype has a handful of counts. The CDR3 is CAIARGRTEAFF. Written as DNA, the CDR3 is TGTGCCATTGCCAGGGGACGGACTGAAGCTTTCTTT. V is TRBV6-1 and J is TRBJ1-1; D possibly corresponds to TRBD1 (6 bases). The V gene lost 10 bases and the J gene lost 5 bases, with 14 bases spanning the gap. Germline lookup yields CDR1 MNHNS and CDR2 SASEGT. The CDR3 extends over 12 amino acids.

This clonotype appeared a few times. V usage is TRBV20-1 and J usage is TRBJ2-5; 10 bases fit TRBD2. The CDR3 runs to 15 residues. CDR1 DFQATT and CDR2 SNEGSKA come from the germline V gene (reference sequence). Losses at the gene ends were 3 bases for V and 2 bases for J; bases not matched to a gene: 6. The CDR3 loop reads CSASCLAGEQETQYF. The CDR3 DNA follows: TGCAGTGCTAGTTGTCTAGCGGGAGAACAAGAGACCCAGTACTTC.

This chain joins TRBV28 and TRBJ2-2; D gene unclear. The V end was cut by 5 bases, the J end by 4 bases, with 8 bases between. Germline V gene sequence: CDR1 MDHEN, CDR2 SYDVKM. This CDR3 region has 13 residues. The CDR3 protein is CASSVWFTGELFF. CDR3 bases: TGTGCCAGCAGTGTCTGGTTCACCGGGGAGCTGTTTTTT.

V usage is TRBV4-3 and J usage is TRBJ2-7; perhaps TRBD1 as D (5 bases). V lost 2 bases, J lost 7 bases, and 12 bases lay in between. Looked up from germline, CDR1 is LGHNA and CDR2 is YSLEER. This CDR3 has 13 residues. The CDR3 nucleotides are TGCGCCAGCAGCCAATTAACAGGAAGGGAGCAGTACTTC. Its translation is CASSQLTGREQYF.

The chain is built from TRBV12-3 or TRBV12-4 and TRBJ1-1; the D is unclear. This CDR3 region has 15 residues. Trimming removed 0 bases from V and 8 bases from J, with 16 bases in between. CDR3 region: CASSLAGNIGSEAFF. In DNA, the CDR3 is TGTGCCAGCAGTTTAGCCGGCAATATAGGTTCCGAAGCTTTCTTT.

This clonotype occurred a few times. The CDR3 DNA reads as TGTGCCAGCAGTTCCCTAGCGGGAGGACCTAGCACAGATACGCAGTATTTT. Its protein product is CASSSLAGGPSTDTQYF. The chain recombines TRBV12-3 or TRBV12-4 with TRBJ2-3, with TRBD2 identical over 11 bases. The CDR3 contains 17 residues. The ends lost 4 bases at V and 0 bases at J; junction bases unmatched: 6.

The chain carries TRBV9 and TRBJ1-6; 8 bases align to TRBD1. CDR1 and CDR2 (germline): SGDLS, YYNGEE. This CDR3 contains 19 residues. The junction had 11 bases not matched to a gene; V was cut back by 3 bases and J by 0 bases. CDR3 coding DNA: TGTGCCAGCAGCGCAACGACAGGGGAAGTAAGCTCCTATAATTCACCCCTCCACTTT. Its translation: CASSATTGEVSSYNSPLHF.